The rows below give T cell receptor beta chains drawn from one sample of a study of T cell responses to AZD1222 COVID-19 vaccine. The assay was immunoSEQ multiplex PCR, and TCRdb's table has in-frame clones only and misses some. Of more than 45,000 clones listed, roughly 84% are singletons. Specimen: peripheral blood, collected on day 0 of AZD1222 vaccination. The receptors were gathered from an adult in good health. The CDR3 runs from the conserved cysteine through the conserved F or W. The order of the fields is D gene, V gene, J gene, clone size, CDR3 protein, CDR3 DNA. A D gene is named only where the DNA matches it firmly. Clone size is shown for a subset of rows, as once, few, many or a class of expanded clone.

D gene: TRBD1; V gene: TRBV9; J gene: TRBJ2-7; clone size: -; CDR3 protein: CASSTETGWNEQYF; CDR3 DNA: TGTGCCAGCAGCACAGAGACAGGGTGGAACGAGCAGTACTTC
D gene: TRBD1; V gene: TRBV6-4; J gene: TRBJ1-1; clone size: -; CDR3 protein: CASSPGQANTEAFF; CDR3 DNA: TGTGCCAGCAGCCCGGGACAGGCGAACACTGAAGCTTTCTTT
D gene: TRBD1; V gene: TRBV4-3; J gene: TRBJ2-7; clone size: -; CDR3 protein: CASSQAPGTGAYEQYF; CDR3 DNA: TGCGCCAGCAGCCAAGCCCCCGGGACAGGGGCCTACGAGCAGTACTTC
D gene: TRBD2; V gene: TRBV4-2; J gene: TRBJ2-3; clone size: -; CDR3 protein: CASSQEGLGTDTQYF; CDR3 DNA: TGTGCCAGCAGCCAAGAGGGACTAGGCACAGATACGCAGTATTTT
D gene: TRBD1; V gene: TRBV7-7; J gene: TRBJ2-7; clone size: -; CDR3 protein: CASSLGTGGYYEQYF; CDR3 DNA: TGTGCCAGCAGCTTAGGGACAGGTGGATACTACGAGCAGTACTTC
D gene: -; V gene: TRBV4-3; J gene: TRBJ2-7; clone size: -; CDR3 protein: CASSQDRGSGEQYF; CDR3 DNA: TGCGCCAGCAGCCAAGATCGCGGGTCTGGGGAGCAGTACTTC
D gene: -; V gene: TRBV3-1/TRBV3-2; J gene: TRBJ1-6; clone size: -; CDR3 protein: CASRQGAFHSPLHF; CDR3 DNA: TGTGCCAGCAGACAGGGAGCTTTTCATTCACCCCTCCACTTT
D gene: TRBD2; V gene: TRBV12-3/TRBV12-4; J gene: TRBJ2-3; clone size: -; CDR3 protein: CASSPGLAKTQYF; CDR3 DNA: TGTGCCAGCAGTCCGGGACTAGCGAAGACGCAGTATTTT
D gene: -; V gene: TRBV30; J gene: TRBJ1-4; clone size: -; CDR3 protein: CAWALTGGEEKLFF; CDR3 DNA: TGTGCCTGGGCTCTGACAGGAGGGGAGGAAAAACTGTTTTTT
D gene: -; V gene: TRBV29-1; J gene: TRBJ1-3; clone size: -; CDR3 protein: CSVEVGAGGTGNTIYF; CDR3 DNA: TGCAGCGTTGAAGTCGGGGCGGGAGGAACTGGAAACACCATATATTTT
D gene: -; V gene: TRBV20-1; J gene: TRBJ1-2; clone size: -; CDR3 protein: CSASGSWDIRYGYTF; CDR3 DNA: TGCAGTGCTAGTGGGTCTTGGGACATCCGATATGGCTACACCTTC
D gene: -; V gene: TRBV28; J gene: TRBJ1-1; clone size: -; CDR3 protein: CASSPSGERMNTEAFF; CDR3 DNA: TGTGCCAGCAGTCCCTCAGGAGAGCGCATGAACACTGAAGCTTTCTTT
D gene: TRBD2; V gene: TRBV6-4; J gene: TRBJ2-7; clone size: -; CDR3 protein: CASSDPQTSGQGYYEQYF; CDR3 DNA: TGTGCCAGCAGTGACCCTCAGACTAGCGGGCAAGGATACTACGAGCAGTACTTC
D gene: TRBD1; V gene: TRBV19; J gene: TRBJ1-3; clone size: -; CDR3 protein: CASSRDRGNTIYF; CDR3 DNA: TGTGCCAGTAGCAGGGACAGGGGAAACACCATATATTTT
D gene: -; V gene: TRBV12-3/TRBV12-4; J gene: TRBJ2-7; clone size: -; CDR3 protein: CASSQGYEQYF; CDR3 DNA: TGTGCCAGCAGTCAAGGCTACGAGCAGTACTTC
D gene: TRBD1; V gene: TRBV6-5; J gene: TRBJ1-1; clone size: -; CDR3 protein: CASRPTGGGTEAFF; CDR3 DNA: TGTGCCAGCAGGCCAACAGGGGGCGGGACTGAAGCTTTCTTT
D gene: TRBD1; V gene: TRBV7-6; J gene: TRBJ1-2; clone size: -; CDR3 protein: CASSPGQGLANYGYTF; CDR3 DNA: TGTGCCAGCAGTCCGGGACAGGGATTAGCTAACTATGGCTACACCTTC
D gene: TRBD1; V gene: TRBV18; J gene: TRBJ2-7; clone size: -; CDR3 protein: CASSPTGGVDEQYF; CDR3 DNA: TGTGCCAGCTCACCTACAGGGGGAGTAGACGAGCAGTACTTC
D gene: -; V gene: TRBV6-4; J gene: TRBJ2-7; clone size: -; CDR3 protein: CASLTEQYF; CDR3 DNA: TGTGCCAGCTTAACGGAGCAGTACTTC
D gene: -; V gene: TRBV6-2/TRBV6-3; J gene: TRBJ1-4; clone size: -; CDR3 protein: CASSYGRQNEKLFF; CDR3 DNA: TGTGCCAGCAGTTACGGGCGGCAAAATGAAAAACTGTTTTTT
D gene: -; V gene: TRBV20-1; J gene: TRBJ2-1; clone size: -; CDR3 protein: CSASGGPGGEQFF; CDR3 DNA: TGCAGTGCTAGTGGCGGGCCCGGCGGGGAGCAGTTCTTC
D gene: -; V gene: TRBV18; J gene: TRBJ1-4; clone size: once; CDR3 protein: CASSPGAGDEKLFF; CDR3 DNA: TGTGCCAGCTCACCAGGGGCGGGGGATGAAAAACTGTTTTTT
D gene: -; V gene: TRBV7-2; J gene: TRBJ2-1; clone size: -; CDR3 protein: CASSLVLWRSYNEQFF; CDR3 DNA: TGTGCCAGCAGCTTAGTTCTCTGGCGCTCCTACAATGAGCAGTTCTTC
D gene: TRBD2; V gene: TRBV4-3; J gene: TRBJ2-1; clone size: -; CDR3 protein: CASSQESSGSLNEQFF; CDR3 DNA: TGCGCCAGCAGCCAAGAGTCTAGCGGGAGTCTAAATGAGCAGTTCTTC
D gene: -; V gene: TRBV11-3; J gene: TRBJ2-3; clone size: -; CDR3 protein: CASSLEGADTQYF; CDR3 DNA: TGTGCCAGCAGCTTAGAGGGTGCGGATACGCAGTATTTT
D gene: -; V gene: TRBV9; J gene: TRBJ2-2; clone size: -; CDR3 protein: CASRRVFNTGELFF; CDR3 DNA: TGTGCCAGTCGGAGGGTGTTTAACACCGGGGAGCTGTTTTTT
D gene: TRBD1; V gene: TRBV27; J gene: TRBJ2-1; clone size: -; CDR3 protein: CASSLSGTEEQFF; CDR3 DNA: TGTGCCAGCAGTTTATCGGGGACAGAGGAGCAGTTCTTC
D gene: TRBD1; V gene: TRBV6-1; J gene: TRBJ1-5; clone size: -; CDR3 protein: CASSGHDRELYSNQPQHF; CDR3 DNA: TGTGCCAGCAGTGGGCACGACAGGGAACTTTATAGCAATCAGCCCCAGCATTTT
D gene: -; V gene: TRBV4-1; J gene: TRBJ1-1; clone size: -; CDR3 protein: CASSQGRGGRQSDTEAFF; CDR3 DNA: TGCGCCAGCAGCCAAGGCCGGGGTGGGCGTCAGTCGGACACTGAAGCTTTCTTT
D gene: -; V gene: TRBV12-5; J gene: TRBJ2-1; clone size: -; CDR3 protein: CASGNREPQFF; CDR3 DNA: TGTGCTAGTGGTAACCGGGAGCCCCAGTTCTTC
D gene: -; V gene: TRBV12-3/TRBV12-4; J gene: TRBJ1-1; clone size: -; CDR3 protein: CASSFMGDTEAFF; CDR3 DNA: TGTGCCAGCAGTTTTATGGGGGATACTGAAGCTTTCTTT
D gene: -; V gene: TRBV11-2; J gene: TRBJ1-3; clone size: -; CDR3 protein: CASSSRLNSGNTIYF; CDR3 DNA: TGTGCCAGCAGCTCCAGACTAAACTCTGGAAACACCATATATTTT
D gene: -; V gene: TRBV7-8; J gene: TRBJ1-2; clone size: -; CDR3 protein: CASSLEVNYGYTF; CDR3 DNA: TGTGCCAGCAGCTTAGAAGTGAACTATGGCTACACCTTC
D gene: -; V gene: TRBV29-1; J gene: TRBJ1-1; clone size: -; CDR3 protein: CSVEESAGEKDTEAFF; CDR3 DNA: TGCAGCGTTGAAGAGTCGGCTGGGGAGAAGGACACTGAAGCTTTCTTT